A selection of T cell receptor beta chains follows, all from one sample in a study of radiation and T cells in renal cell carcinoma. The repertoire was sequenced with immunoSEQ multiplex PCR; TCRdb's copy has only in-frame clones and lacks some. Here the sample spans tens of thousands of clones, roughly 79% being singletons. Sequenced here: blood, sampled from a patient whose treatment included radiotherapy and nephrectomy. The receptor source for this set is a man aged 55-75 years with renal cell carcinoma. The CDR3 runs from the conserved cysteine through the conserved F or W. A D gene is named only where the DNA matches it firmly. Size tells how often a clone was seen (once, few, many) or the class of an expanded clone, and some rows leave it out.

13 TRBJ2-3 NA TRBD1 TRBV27 CASKKGASDTQYF TGTGCCAGCAAAAAGGGGGCGTCCGATACGCAGTATTTT
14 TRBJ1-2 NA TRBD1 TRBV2 CASRGQGRNYGYTF TGTGCCAGCAGGGGACAGGGACGGAACTATGGCTACACCTTC
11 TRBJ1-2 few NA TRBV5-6 CASSSGTIYTF TGTGCCAGCAGCTCCGGGACAATCTACACCTTC
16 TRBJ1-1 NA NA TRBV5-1 CASSRPQGRMNTEAFF TGCGCCAGCAGCCGCCCCCAAGGGCGGATGAACACTGAAGCTTTCTTT
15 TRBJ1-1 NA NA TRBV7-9 CASSSLSPGVFEAFF TGTGCCAGCAGCTCCCTCTCCCCCGGAGTTTTTGAAGCTTTCTTT
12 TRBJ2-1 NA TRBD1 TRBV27 CASSGQVNEQFF TGTGCCAGCAGTGGACAGGTAAATGAGCAGTTCTTC
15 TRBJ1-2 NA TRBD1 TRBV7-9 CASSHPRGQGFGYTF TGTGCCAGCAGCCATCCTAGAGGACAGGGGTTTGGCTACACCTTC
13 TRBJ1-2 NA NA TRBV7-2 CASEGPSNYGYTF TGTGCCTCCGAGGGACCGTCCAACTATGGCTACACCTTC
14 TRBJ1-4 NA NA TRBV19 CATKKIREDEKLFF TGTGCCACCAAAAAGATCAGGGAGGATGAAAAACTGTTTTTT
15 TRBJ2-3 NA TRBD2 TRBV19 CASSPAGGGTDTQYF TGTGCCAGTAGTCCCGCGGGGGGCGGCACAGATACGCAGTATTTT
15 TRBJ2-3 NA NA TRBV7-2 CASSPQLLRTDTQYF TGTGCCAGCAGCCCACAGCTCTTGCGCACAGATACGCAGTATTTT
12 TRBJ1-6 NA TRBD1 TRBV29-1 CSVGDRDSPLHF TGCAGCGTTGGAGACAGGGATTCACCCCTCCACTTT
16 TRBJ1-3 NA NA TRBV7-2 CASSLGDRITGNTIYF TGTGCCAGCAGCTTAGGAGACAGGATTACTGGAAACACCATATATTTT
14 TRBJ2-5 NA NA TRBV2 CASSEVEYQETQYF TGTGCCAGCAGTGAAGTGGAGTACCAAGAGACCCAGTACTTC
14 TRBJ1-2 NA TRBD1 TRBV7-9 CASSLTGANYGYTF TGTGCCAGCAGCTTAACAGGGGCTAACTATGGCTACACCTTC
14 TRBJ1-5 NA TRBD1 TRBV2 CASSRDRGYQPQHF TGTGCCAGCAGCCGGGACAGGGGTTATCAGCCCCAGCATTTT
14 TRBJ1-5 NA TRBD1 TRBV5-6 CASSLAGGGQPQHF TGTGCCAGCAGCTTGGCAGGGGGTGGACAGCCCCAGCATTTT
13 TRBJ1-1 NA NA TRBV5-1 CASTVGLNTEAFF TGCGCCAGCACCGTGGGCCTAAACACTGAAGCTTTCTTT
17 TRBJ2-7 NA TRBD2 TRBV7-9 CASTFSNWTSGGHEQYF TGTGCCAGCACCTTCTCAAACTGGACTAGCGGGGGACACGAGCAGTACTTC
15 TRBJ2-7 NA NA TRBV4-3 CASSQNTLGPYEQYF TGCGCCAGCAGCCAAAATACCCTAGGACCCTACGAGCAGTACTTC
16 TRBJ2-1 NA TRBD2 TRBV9 CASSVGLAGVNNEQFF TGTGCCAGCAGCGTAGGTTTAGCGGGGGTTAACAATGAGCAGTTCTTC
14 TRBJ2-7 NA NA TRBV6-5 CASSYIRDSYEQYF TGTGCCAGCAGTTACATCCGGGACTCCTACGAGCAGTACTTC
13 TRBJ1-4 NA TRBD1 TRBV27 CASSDRGDEKLFF TGTGCCAGCAGCGACAGGGGAGATGAAAAACTGTTTTTT
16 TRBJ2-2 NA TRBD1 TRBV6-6 CASSLLGQGASGELFF TGTGCCAGCAGCCTCCTAGGACAGGGGGCGAGCGGGGAGCTGTTTTTT
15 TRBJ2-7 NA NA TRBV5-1 CASGSLDSGRDEQYF TGCGCCAGCGGCTCGCTCGACAGTGGAAGGGACGAGCAGTACTTC
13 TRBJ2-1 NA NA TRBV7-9 CASTGVSYNEQFF TGTGCCAGCACAGGGGTATCCTACAATGAGCAGTTCTTC
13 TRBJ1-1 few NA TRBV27 CASSLGMNTEAFF TGTGCCAGCAGCTTGGGAATGAACACTGAAGCTTTCTTT
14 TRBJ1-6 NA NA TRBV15 CATSRLDPDTPLHF TGTGCCACCAGCAGACTGGACCCGGATACACCCCTCCACTTT
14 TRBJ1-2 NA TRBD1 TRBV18 CASSATQGADGYTF TGTGCCAGCTCAGCAACACAGGGGGCTGATGGCTACACCTTC
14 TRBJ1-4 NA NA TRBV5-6 CASSFGGENEKLFF TGTGCCAGCAGCTTTGGGGGCGAGAATGAAAAACTGTTTTTT
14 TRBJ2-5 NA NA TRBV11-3 CASSLGVSGETQYF TGTGCCAGCAGCTTAGGGGTTAGTGGGGAGACCCAGTACTTC
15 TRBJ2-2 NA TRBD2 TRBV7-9 CASSPGSGGTGELFF TGTGCCAGCAGCCCCGGTAGCGGGGGCACCGGGGAGCTGTTTTTT
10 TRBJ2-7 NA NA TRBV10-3 CAVYNYEQYF TGTGCCGTATATAACTACGAGCAGTACTTC
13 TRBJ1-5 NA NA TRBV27 CASSLGGVQPQHF TGTGCCAGCAGTCTAGGGGGAGTTCAGCCCCAGCATTTT
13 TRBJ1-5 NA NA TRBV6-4 CASSQGPGQPQHF TGTGCCAGCAGCCAGGGTCCAGGGCAGCCCCAGCATTTT
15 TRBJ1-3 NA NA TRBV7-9 CASSATVISGNTIYF TGTGCCAGCAGCGCGACAGTTATCTCTGGAAACACCATATATTTT